This T cell receptor beta chain was captured in a study of T-cell reconstitution after alpha-beta-depleted transplantation in children. Notes on the study in general: Hyperexpanded clones declined; after one year, newly produced T cells mostly supplied diversity. As was reported, about two months after transplant, alpha-beta T cells came from several hundred expanded graft clones.

As for this clonotype: What it binds is not known.

CDR1 GTSNPN and CDR2 SVGIG come from the germline V gene (reference sequence). The CDR3 has 11 amino acids. J was trimmed by 9 bases and V by 5 bases; bases with no gene match: 6. Unique molecular identifiers were incorporated during preparation of the TCRbeta library. MiXCR was run by TCRdb on the PCR reads, yielding one entry per CDR3 protein. This sample has 40,000 to 60,000 distinct CDR3 sequences; about a tenth occur once, and the top ten carry 25% to 30%. The rearrangement links TRBV30 to TRBJ1-2, with 7 bases fitting TRBD1. Material: PBMCs, mostly from graft donor cells, obtained 60 days after TCRalphabeta/CD19-depleted stem cell transplant. The sequence derives from a male patient aged 2 to 9 who had a stem cell transplant for chronic granulomatous disease, so the T cells may come from the graft donor. CDR3 sequence: CAWGYRGSYTF. The CDR3 DNA follows: TGTGCCTGGGGGTACAGGGGAAGCTACACCTTC. The entire variable domain, with the rest obtained from reference TRBV30 and TRBJ1-2, is as follows: SQTIHQWPATLVQPVGSPLSLECTVEGTSNPNLYWYRQAAGRGLQLLFYSVGIGQISSEVPQNLSASRPQDRQFILSSKKLLLSDSGFYLCAWGYRGSYTFGSGTRLTVV.